This is a list of T cell receptor beta chains from one sample in a study of cytomegalovirus exposure and HLA in healthy donors. The data were produced by immunoSEQ multiplex PCR, yet TCRdb's version contains in-frame clones alone and is incomplete. The sample lists about 110,000 clones; more than 65% were seen once. The sequenced sample consisted of PBMCs. The receptors were gathered from a man aged 25 to 45 in good health and CMV-seropositive. CDR3s include the opening cysteine and the closing phenylalanine or tryptophan. A D gene is named only where the DNA matches it firmly. Clone size is shown for a subset of rows, as once, few, many or a class of expanded clone.

>TRBV7-8|TRBD1|.|TRBJ2-7
CASSPRVGDRASYEQYF
TGTGCCAGCAGCCCCAGGGTGGGGGACAGGGCATCCTACGAGCAGTACTTC
>TRBV6-1|.|many|TRBJ1-6
CASSDRDNSPLHF
TGTGCCAGCAGTGACAGGGATAATTCACCCCTCCACTTT
>TRBV4-3|.|.|TRBJ2-5
CASSQGLPETQYF
TGCGCCAGCAGCCAAGGGCTCCCGGAGACCCAGTACTTC
>TRBV4-2|TRBD2|.|TRBJ2-1
CASSQWLAGGQGSYNEQFF
TGTGCCAGCAGCCAATGGCTAGCGGGGGGGCAAGGCTCCTACAATGAGCAGTTCTTC
>TRBV19|TRBD2|few|TRBJ2-5
CASSISARGGRETQYF
TGTGCCAGTAGTATCTCCGCGCGGGGGGGCCGGGAGACCCAGTACTTC
>TRBV10-3|.|.|TRBJ2-5
CAISGLHQETQYF
TGTGCCATCAGTGGGCTTCATCAAGAGACCCAGTACTTC
>TRBV9|TRBD1|.|TRBJ2-2
CASSVVGQGTLNTGELFF
TGTGCCAGCAGCGTAGTGGGACAGGGGACCCTGAACACCGGGGAGCTGTTTTTT
>TRBV28|.|.|TRBJ2-1
CASSFLAGKTYNEQFF
TGTGCCAGCAGTTTTCTTGCCGGGAAAACCTACAATGAGCAGTTCTTC
>TRBV7-3|TRBD1|.|TRBJ1-2
CASSLIGGQGYYGCTF
TGTGCCAGCAGCTTAATTGGGGGACAGGGCTACTATGGCTGCACCTTC
>TRBV11-2|TRBD1|once|TRBJ2-4
CASGADRGEDF
TGTGCCAGCGGCGCTGACAGGGGTGAGGACTTC
>TRBV2|.|few|TRBJ2-3
CASSEATPRDTQYF
TGTGCCAGCAGTGAAGCTACCCCGCGGGATACGCAGTATTTT
>TRBV2|TRBD2|once|TRBJ2-7
CASSALAGYEQYF
TGTGCCAGCAGTGCACTAGCGGGATACGAGCAGTACTTC
>TRBV6-5|.|.|TRBJ2-7
CASSYWPGLSSYEQYF
TGTGCCAGCAGTTACTGGCCGGGGTTAAGCTCCTACGAGCAGTACTTC
>TRBV9|TRBD2|.|TRBJ2-2
CASSVGGGMNTGELFF
TGTGCCAGCAGCGTAGGCGGGGGGATGAACACCGGGGAGCTGTTTTTT
>TRBV7-6|TRBD2|.|TRBJ2-2
CASSSSGGLNTGELFF
TGTGCCAGCAGCTCCAGCGGGGGGCTAAACACCGGGGAGCTGTTTTTT
>TRBV19|TRBD2|.|TRBJ2-1
CASSMVAGEINEQFF
TGTGCCAGTAGTATGGTAGCGGGTGAGATCAATGAGCAGTTCTTC
>TRBV7-9|TRBD1|few|TRBJ1-2
CASSSRTGLNGYTF
TGTGCCAGCAGCTCCCGGACAGGACTTAACGGCTACACCTTC
>TRBV7-9|TRBD1|.|TRBJ2-3
CAEDRATDTQYF
TGTGCCGAGGACAGGGCCACAGATACGCAGTATTTT
>TRBV7-2|TRBD1|.|TRBJ2-1
CASSQWRQGAYNEQFF
TGTGCCAGCAGCCAGTGGCGGCAGGGGGCATACAATGAGCAGTTCTTC
>TRBV4-3|TRBD2|few|TRBJ2-6
CASSQDPGGSGANVLTF
TGCGCCAGCAGCCAAGATCCGGGGGGCTCTGGGGCCAACGTCCTGACTTTC
>TRBV19|.|.|TRBJ1-2
CASTAFRNYGYTF
TGTGCCAGTACCGCTTTCAGAAACTATGGCTACACCTTC
>TRBV7-8|TRBD1|few|TRBJ2-1
CASSFATGANEQFF
TGTGCCAGCAGCTTCGCAACAGGGGCCAATGAGCAGTTCTTC
>TRBV19|TRBD1|.|TRBJ2-2
CATAGTANTGELFF
TGTGCCACTGCCGGGACAGCGAACACCGGGGAGCTGTTTTTT
>TRBV9|TRBD2|.|TRBJ2-1
CASSEKLAGWNNEQFF
TGTGCCAGCAGTGAGAAACTAGCGGGGTGGAACAATGAGCAGTTCTTC
>TRBV6-1|TRBD1|once|TRBJ2-7
CASSEDRGFSYEQYF
TGTGCCAGCAGTGAGGACAGGGGTTTCTCCTACGAGCAGTACTTC
>TRBV6-1|.|.|TRBJ2-5
CASTEELWETQYF
TGTGCCAGCACCGAGGAGCTGTGGGAGACCCAGTACTTC
>TRBV4-1|TRBD1|.|TRBJ2-7
CASSQETGRHEQYF
TGCGCCAGCAGCCAAGAGACAGGGCGTCACGAGCAGTACTTC
>TRBV27|TRBD1|.|TRBJ2-7
CATSTGGYEQYF
TGTGCCACCTCGACAGGGGGCTACGAGCAGTACTTC
>TRBV7-3|.|.|TRBJ1-1
CASSLRGEGNTEAFF
TGTGCCAGCAGCTTAAGGGGGGAAGGCAACACTGAAGCTTTCTTT
>TRBV19|.|.|TRBJ1-3
CASSLTNTIYF
TGTGCCAGCTCTCTAACAAACACCATATATTTT
>TRBV27|.|.|TRBJ1-2
CASSLESRKGHGYTF
TGTGCCAGCAGTCTCGAAAGCAGGAAAGGTCATGGCTACACCTTC